One and the same sample provided the 27 T cell receptor beta chains below, sequenced in a study of blood T cell repertoires in COVID-19. This table comes from immunoSEQ multiplex PCR, and its TCRdb copy is limited to in-frame clones, with some not included. The sample holds approximately 270,000 clones, approximately 83% seen once. Sequenced material: peripheral blood. These receptors originate from a woman in her 70s with acute or convalescent COVID-19.

J is TRBJ2-5 and V is TRBV6-5; tentatively, D is TRBD2 (6 bases). The CDR3 length is 13 residues. V dropped 6 bases and J dropped 2 bases, with 10 bases sitting between them. Germline V gene lookup returns CDR1 MNHEY and CDR2 SVGAGI. Here the CDR3 reads CASSRREQETQYF. In nucleotides, the CDR3 is TGTGCCAGCAGCCGGAGGGAGCAAGAGACCCAGTACTTC.

On this clone: This specimen includes other DNA sequences encoding the same CDR3. The rearrangement links TRBV7-9 to TRBJ2-1, with 8 bases matching TRBD1. From germline, CDR1 is SEHNR and CDR2 FQNEAQ (reference sequence). V lost 1 base, J lost 4 bases, and 0 bases stayed unmatched. The CDR3 length is 14 residues. CDR3 DNA: TGTGCCAGCAGCTTAGGGACAGGGTACAATGAGCAGTTCTTC. Its translation is CASSLGTGYNEQFF. The full variable domain, its missing parts supplied by reference TRBV7-9 and TRBJ2-1, is DTGVSQNPRHKITKRGQNVTFRCDPISEHNRLYWYRQTLGQGPEFLTYFQNEAQLEKSRLLSDRFSAERPKGSFSTLEIQRTEQGDSAMYLCASSLGTGYNEQFFGPGTRLTVL.

The rearrangement uses TRBV10-1 and TRBJ2-5; a possible D gene is TRBD2 (5 bases). The CDR3 loop spans 15 amino acids. Per germline, CDR1 WNHNN and CDR2 SYGVQD (reference sequence). With 2 bases removed from V and 1 base from J, the gap between germline ends came to 11 bases. CDR3 residues: CASSEVASPQETQYF. CDR3 bases: TGCGCCAGCAGTGAGGTCGCTAGCCCCCAAGAGACCCAGTACTTC.

This chain connects TRBV11-2 to TRBJ2-5; TRBD2 is a possible D gene (6 bases). The CDR3 runs to 13 residues. Trimming left V 3 bases short and J 4 bases short, with 9 bases between. The germline gives CDR1 SGHAT, CDR2 FQNNGV. The CDR3 reads CASSFGGRETQYF. CDR3 bases: TGTGCCAGCAGCTTTGGGGGGAGAGAGACCCAGTACTTC.

The chain carries TRBV5-1 and TRBJ1-1; the match to TRBD1 covers 7 bases. The CDR3 runs 16 residues. Trimming removed 4 bases from V and 1 base from J; junction bases left unmatched: 10. CDR1 is SGHRS, CDR2 YFSETQ, per germline. Here the CDR3 DNA reads TGCGCCAGCAGCCCTCTTAATAGGGGGCCGAACACTGAAGCTTTCTTT. It codes for CASSPLNRGPNTEAFF.

This chain connects TRBV18 to TRBJ1-3, with 7 bases lining up with TRBD1. The V segment lost 2 bases and the J segment 7 bases; nucleotides outside the gene matches: 8. Germline CDR1 is KGHSH and CDR2 is LQKENI. This CDR3 spans 15 amino acids. Written as DNA, the CDR3 is TGTGCCAGCTCACCAACTGAGGGGGCTAGGAACACCATATATTTT. It is translated as CASSPTEGARNTIYF.

This clone was seen only once. CDR3 sequence (DNA): TGTGCCAGCAGCCGGGGGACTAGCGGGGGAAACATTCAGTACTTC. Protein sequence: CASSRGTSGGNIQYF. The chain is built from TRBV13 and TRBJ2-4, with 14 bases fitting TRBD2. The CDR3 totals 15 residues. Trimming removed 5 bases from V and 6 bases from J; junction bases left unmatched: 3. Germline-derived CDR1 and CDR2 are PRHDT and FYEKMQ (reference sequence).

V is TRBV6-5 and J is TRBJ1-2; the match to TRBD1 covers 10 bases. CDR1 is MNHEY, CDR2 SVGAGI, per germline. CDR3 length: 13 residues. With 0 bases clipped from V and 11 bases from J, the junction kept 3 bases outside the gene matches. The CDR3 loop reads CASSYSSGQGYTF. The CDR3 DNA is TGTGCCAGCAGTTACTCGTCGGGACAGGGGTACACCTTC.

This sequence joins TRBV6-5 and TRBJ1-3, with TRBD1 matching 7 bases. The CDR3 loop spans 15 amino acids. The germline CDR1 and CDR2 sequences are MNHEY and SVGAGI. V was pared by 5 bases and J by 0 bases, with 4 bases of the junction left unmatched. The CDR3 coding sequence is TGTGCCAGCAGTAGGGGGCCCACCTCTGGAAACACCATATATTTT. This codes for CASSRGPTSGNTIYF.

The chain uses TRBV2 and TRBJ2-3; 7 bases fit TRBD1. The CDR3 is 12 residues long. With V trimmed by 7 bases and J by 2 bases, 0 bases remained unmatched. CDR1 SNHLY and CDR2 FYNNEI come from the germline V gene. CDR3 coding DNA: TGTGCCAGCAAGGGGGCCACAGATACGCAGTATTTT. Encoded protein: CASKGATDTQYF.

This sequence joins TRBV9 and TRBJ2-2, with a tentative D call TRBD2 (6 bases). This CDR3 has 15 amino acids. Trimming removed 0 bases from V and 5 bases from J, with 11 bases in between. Germline V gene data show CDR1 as SGDLS and CDR2 as YYNGEE. The DNA of the CDR3 is TGTGCCAGCAGCGTAGATGGGAGGAGTACCGGGGAGCTGTTTTTT. Protein product: CASSVDGRSTGELFF.

This clone is a singleton in its sample. V and J are TRBV11-2 and TRBJ1-1; 10 bases line up with TRBD1. The germline gives CDR1 SGHAT, CDR2 FQNNGV. This CDR3 contains 16 residues. With V trimmed by 4 bases and J by 4 bases, 9 bases remained unmatched. CDR3 protein: CASSSSSTGGPTEAFF. In DNA form, the CDR3 reads TGTGCCAGCAGCTCTTCGTCGACAGGGGGCCCCACTGAAGCTTTCTTT. The variable domain in full, completed from reference TRBV11-2 and TRBJ1-1, reads EAGVAQSPRYKIIEKRQSVAFWCNPISGHATLYWYQQILGQGPKLLIQFQNNGVVDDSQLPKDRFSAERLKGVDSTLKIQPAKLEDSAVYLCASSSSSTGGPTEAFFGQGTRLTVV.

This clone was detected only once. This rearrangement joins TRBV7-2 to TRBJ1-1; TRBD1 might be the D (5 bases). This CDR3 has 14 residues. The V and J ends lost 5 bases and 6 bases respectively, with 16 bases between them. Looked up from germline, CDR1 is SGHTA and CDR2 is FQGNSA. The CDR3 loop is CASSQGAWPAEAFF. CDR3 DNA sequence: TGTGCCAGCAGCCAAGGGGCTTGGCCTGCTGAAGCTTTCTTT.

A note on this clone: Other DNA sequences in this sample translate to the same CDR3. V gene TRBV2 combines with J gene TRBJ2-3, with 9 bases lining up with TRBD2. In germline, CDR1 is SNHLY, CDR2 FYNNEI. The V segment lost 5 bases and the J segment 1 base; nucleotides outside the gene matches: 4. The CDR3 extends over 15 amino acids. The CDR3 loop is CASSLTSGRTDTQYF. Here the CDR3 DNA reads TGTGCCAGCAGTCTTACTAGCGGGCGCACAGATACGCAGTATTTT. Full variable domain (outside the CDR3, taken from reference TRBV2 and TRBJ2-3): EPEVTQTPSHQVTQMGQEVILRCVPISNHLYFYWYRQILGQKVEFLVSFYNNEISEKSEIFDDQFSVERPDGSNFTLKIRSTKLEDSAMYFCASSLTSGRTDTQYFGPGTRLTVL.

The sample holds a few counts of this clone. V usage is TRBV6-5 and J usage is TRBJ1-1; 7 positions match TRBD1. V trimming: 8 bases; J trimming: 0 bases; junction bases outside the gene matches: 3. CDR1 is MNHEY, CDR2 SVGAGI, per germline. The CDR3 covers 13 residues. CDR3 loop: CASRTGMNTEAFF. The CDR3, as DNA: TGTGCCAGCCGGACAGGCATGAACACTGAAGCTTTCTTT.

In the case of this clone: The DNA is left out, because the CDR3 cannot be placed on it with certainty; the CDR3 is given as TCRdb lists it. The chain recombines TRBV5-1 with TRBJ2-5; the D call of TRBD1 is as the table states it, not checked on the DNA. The CDR3 is made up of 14 amino acids, end residues included. From germline, CDR1 is SGHRS and CDR2 YFSETQ. CDR3 in amino acids: CASSAQVGQGSLYF.

Note on this clone: A read error may account for a junction end that differs from germline. The gene calls are TRBV7-8 and TRBJ2-7, with TRBD2 as a possible D gene (6 bases). This CDR3 region has 16 residues. CDR1 is SGHVS, CDR2 FQNEAQ, per germline. The CDR3 reads CASSIAEGFSSYEQYF. DNA for the CDR3: TGTGCCAGCAGCATAGCGGAGGGATTCAGCTCCTACGAGCAGTACTTC.

The chain is built from TRBV5-6 and TRBJ2-7; tentatively, D is TRBD1 (5 bases). Germline assignment: CDR1 SGHDT and CDR2 YYEEEE. CDR3 length: 14 residues. V dropped 0 bases and J dropped 0 bases, with 7 bases sitting between them. CDR3 nucleotides: TGTGCCAGCAGCTTGGGGGGCTACTCCTACGAGCAGTACTTC. Translated, it gives CASSLGGYSYEQYF.

The CDR3 here is CARVTGASFLVKLFF. Here the CDR3 DNA reads TGTGCCAGGGTAACAGGCGCTTCCTTCCTCGTAAAACTGTTTTTT. The chain employs TRBV14 and TRBJ1-4; D is possibly TRBD1 (5 bases). The CDR3 length is 15 residues. With 9 bases removed from V and 10 bases from J, the gap between germline ends came to 24 bases. Germline lookup yields CDR1 SGHDN and CDR2 FVKESK.

This chain links TRBV27 with TRBJ2-7; tentatively, D is TRBD2 (7 bases). Trimming removed 6 bases from V and 12 bases from J, with 24 bases in between. Germline V CDR1 and CDR2: MNHEY, SMNVEV (reference sequence). The CDR3 consists of 14 residues. This CDR3 reads CASSSSLQGGELYF. The CDR3 DNA is TGTGCCAGCAGCTCCTCCTTACAGGGAGGGGAATTGTACTTC.

The gene calls are TRBV2 and TRBJ1-6; no definite D call. Germline CDR1 SNHLY, CDR2 FYNNEI. The V and J ends lost 3 bases and 10 bases respectively, with 7 bases between them. This CDR3 contains 12 residues. CDR3 residues: CASSDDGSPLHF. The CDR3 DNA reads TGTGCCAGCAGTGACGACGGGTCACCCCTCCACTTT. Complete variable domain (other parts from reference TRBV2 and TRBJ1-6): EPEVTQTPSHQVTQMGQEVILRCVPISNHLYFYWYRQILGQKVEFLVSFYNNEISEKSEIFDDQFSVERPDGSNFTLKIRSTKLEDSAMYFCASSDDGSPLHFGNGTRLTVT.

V and J are TRBV27 and TRBJ2-1, with 8 bases that match TRBD1. In germline, CDR1 is MNHEY, CDR2 SMNVEV (reference sequence). CDR3 length: 17 residues. After removal of 5 bases from V and 3 bases from J, the junction contained 12 bases not matched to a gene. The chain's CDR3 is CASSHQTGALVYNEQFF. The CDR3 nucleotides are TGTGCCAGCAGTCATCAGACAGGGGCCTTGGTCTACAATGAGCAGTTCTTC.

The rearrangement links TRBV11-2 to TRBJ1-1; 8 bases map to TRBD1. The CDR3 has 15 residues. V lost 5 bases and J lost 5; bases outside the gene matches: 10. Per the germline V gene, CDR1 is SGHAT and CDR2 is FQNNGV. The chain's CDR3 is CASSPLDRGGTEAFF. CDR3 sequence (DNA): TGTGCCAGCAGCCCGTTAGACAGGGGTGGAACTGAAGCTTTCTTT.

The CDR3 bases are TGTGCCAGCAGTGATATAAGGGGGGGAACTGAAGCTTTCTTT. This sequence encodes CASSDIRGGTEAFF. The chain combines TRBV2 with TRBJ1-1; TRBD1 is a possible D gene (6 bases). The V gene's germline CDR1 is SNHLY and CDR2 FYNNEI. Trimming took off 3 bases at V and 5 bases at J, with 13 bases between the two ends. The CDR3 contains 14 residues.

The V call is TRBV29-1, the J call TRBJ2-7; 8 bases are shared with TRBD1. The CDR3 sequence is 13 residues long. J gave up 3 bases and V 6 bases, and 7 bases lay outside the gene matches. Per germline, CDR1 SQVTM and CDR2 ANQGSEA. The CDR3 nucleotides read TGCAGCGTCGGGGACAGGAATGACTACGAGCAGTACTTC. This codes for CSVGDRNDYEQYF.

The chain recombines TRBV7-3 with TRBJ2-1, with D unclear. The CDR3 totals 16 residues. The V end lost 2 bases, the J end lost 2 bases, and 13 bases lay between the germline ends. Looked up from germline, CDR1 is SGHTA and CDR2 is FQGTGA. CDR3 in DNA: TGTGCCAGCAGCTTACTTCCCGGAACTACCTACAATGAGCAGTTCTTC. Translation: CASSLLPGTTYNEQFF.

The chain uses TRBV9 and TRBJ2-5; a weak D match, TRBD1 (5 bases). V was pared by 6 bases and J by 9 bases, with 18 bases between. This CDR3 is 13 amino acids long. Germline assignment: CDR1 SGDLS and CDR2 YYNGEE. The CDR3 DNA reads TGTGCCAGCACCCCCCTAGGGGCTGGGGCCCAGTACTTC. Amino acid sequence: CASTPLGAGAQYF.